Listed below are T cell receptor beta chains from one sample, sequenced in a study of shared clonotypes between healthy human individuals. TCRdb keeps only in-frame clones here, not all; method: immunoSEQ multiplex PCR. The sample lists around 2.1 million clones, 85% to 95% seen once, with over 1.5% in the top ten. Sequenced sample: naive CD8+ T cells from PBMCs. Every receptor here comes from a man between 18 and 29 years old in good health. Some clones in this sample may be carry-over from other donors' samples. Each CDR3 is given with its conserved first and last residue. D genes are given only for firm matches. Rows may omit the clone size; those that give it use once, few, many or a size class.

size	D	J	V	DNA	CDR3
NA	TRBD2	TRBJ2-7	TRBV19	TGTGCCAGTAGTATTCGAAGCGGGAGTTACGAGCAGTACTTC	CASSIRSGSYEQYF
NA	TRBD1	TRBJ1-5	TRBV27	TGTGCCAGCAGTCCAGGACAGGGCTCGCTGCGGAATCAGCCCCAGCATTTT	CASSPGQGSLRNQPQHF
NA	NA	TRBJ1-1	TRBV27	TGTGCCAGCAGTTTCGACGGTCCTGAAGCTTTCTTT	CASSFDGPEAFF
NA	NA	TRBJ2-7	TRBV5-1	TGCGCCAGCCAACCCGGCCTTCGAAGCTACGAGCAGTACTTC	CASQPGLRSYEQYF
few	NA	TRBJ2-5	TRBV27	TGTGCCAGCAGTTCCACGACAGGTTACCAAGAGACCCAGTACTTC	CASSSTTGYQETQYF
NA	NA	TRBJ2-1	TRBV14	TGTGCCAGCAGCCAAGATCTTCCACTGGGCTCCTACAATGAGCAGTTCTTC	CASSQDLPLGSYNEQFF
NA	NA	TRBJ2-1	TRBV29-1	TGCAGCGTTGAATTAAGGGGGAGGGCCTACAATGAGCAGTTCTTC	CSVELRGRAYNEQFF
NA	NA	TRBJ2-7	TRBV5-4	TGTGCCAGCAGCTTGGCCCACCGATCCTACGAGCAGTACTTC	CASSLAHRSYEQYF
few	NA	TRBJ2-2	TRBV7-7	TGTGCCAGCAGCCCTCGATCCACCGGGGAGCTGTTTTTT	CASSPRSTGELFF
NA	NA	TRBJ2-7	TRBV7-8	TGTGCCAGCAGCTTAAGCCTCGGGGTACTCTACGAGCAGTACTTC	CASSLSLGVLYEQYF
NA	NA	TRBJ2-5	TRBV5-6	TGTGCCAGCAGCCAAAGGGGGGGGCGAGAGACCCAGTACTTC	CASSQRGGRETQYF
NA	NA	TRBJ1-2	TRBV30	TGTGCCTCTCCGGCGGTCTCTAACTATGGCTACACCTTC	CASPAVSNYGYTF
NA	NA	TRBJ2-7	TRBV7-3	TGTGCCAGCAGCCCGGACAGATCCTACGAGCAGTACTTC	CASSPDRSYEQYF
NA	NA	TRBJ1-2	TRBV29-1	TGCAGCGTTCTGGGTAACTATGGCTACACCTTC	CSVLGNYGYTF
NA	TRBD2	TRBJ2-2	TRBV27	TGTGCCAGCAGTTTTTACTTCTCGGGACTAGCGGACGAACCGACGACCACCGGGGAGCTGTTTTTT	CASSFYFSGLADEPTTTGELFF
NA	NA	TRBJ2-7	TRBV5-1	TGCGCCAGCAGCCTATGGACGGCAGACTACGAGCAGTACTTC	CASSLWTADYEQYF
once	NA	TRBJ1-4	TRBV9	TGTGCCAGCAGCGTAGGTCCGGCAGGGCTTAATGAAAAACTGTTTTTT	CASSVGPAGLNEKLFF
NA	NA	TRBJ2-1	TRBV5-1	TGCGCCAGCAGCGCCAACAGCGGGTTCACCTACAATGAGCAGTTCTTC	CASSANSGFTYNEQFF
NA	TRBD1	TRBJ2-7	TRBV11-2	TGTGCCAGCAGCTTAGATTCGACAGGGGGTAGAGAGCAGTACTTC	CASSLDSTGGREQYF
once	TRBD1	TRBJ2-7	TRBV18	TGTGCCAGCTCACCGGACAGGAGCTCCTACGAGCAGTACTTC	CASSPDRSSYEQYF
NA	NA	TRBJ1-2	TRBV7-9	TGTGCCAGCAGCTTAACGCTGGCGGGGAACTATGGCTACACCTTC	CASSLTLAGNYGYTF
NA	TRBD1	TRBJ2-7	TRBV28	TGTGCCAGCACTTGGGACAGTACCTACGAGCAGTACTTC	CASTWDSTYEQYF
NA	NA	TRBJ1-5	TRBV11-2	TGTGCCAGCAGCTTAGATCAGGGTGCTCAGCCCCAGCATTTT	CASSLDQGAQPQHF
NA	NA	TRBJ1-3	TRBV27	TGTGCCAGCAGTGCCTACCTCGAGGGCGGAAACACCATATATTTT	CASSAYLEGGNTIYF
NA	NA	TRBJ2-1	TRBV21-1	TGTGCCAGCACGCTTGCGACGTCGCCTCCTAGATACAATGAGCAGTTCTTC	CASTLATSPPRYNEQFF
NA	TRBD1	TRBJ1-2	TRBV19	TGTGCCAGTAGTATAGGGACAGGGGGCGTCTATGGCTACACCTTC	CASSIGTGGVYGYTF
NA	NA	TRBJ2-5	TRBV28	TGTGCCAGCAGAACTGGACAGTTTATTCAAGAGACCCAGTACTTC	CASRTGQFIQETQYF
NA	NA	TRBJ2-1	TRBV7-8	TGTGCCAGCAGCAGGTCGGGACTCAACTACAATGAGCAGTTCTTC	CASSRSGLNYNEQFF
NA	TRBD2	TRBJ2-2	TRBV25-1	TGTGCCAGCGGCGGGAGACACCCAGCGAACACCGGGGAGCTGTTTTTT	CASGGRHPANTGELFF
NA	NA	TRBJ2-4	TRBV23-1	TGCGCCAGCAGTCAAGGGGCCCCTGGTCGGGACAAAAACATTCAGTACTTC	CASSQGAPGRDKNIQYF
NA	TRBD1	TRBJ1-6	TRBV30	TGTGCCTGGACAGGACAGGGATATTCACCCCTCCACTTT	CAWTGQGYSPLHF
NA	TRBD2	TRBJ2-1	TRBV7-9	TGTGCCAGCACCCCCCCGGGACTAGCGGAGTCGGGGCAGTTCTTC	CASTPPGLAESGQFF
NA	NA	TRBJ1-2	TRBV27	TGTGCCAGCAGTCTAAACCGACAGGTTTCTAACTATGGCTACACCTTC	CASSLNRQVSNYGYTF
few	NA	TRBJ2-2	TRBV9	TGTGCCAGCAGCCTCATTGACAGGCCTCGATCCACCGGGGAGCTGTTTTTT	CASSLIDRPRSTGELFF
once	NA	TRBJ2-5	TRBV28	TGTGCCAGCAGAACACTAGCCGAGACCCAGTACTTC	CASRTLAETQYF
NA	NA	TRBJ2-7	TRBV28	TGTGCCAGCAGTTTGATGAGCCAAGCCTACGAGCAGTACTTC	CASSLMSQAYEQYF
NA	NA	TRBJ2-4	TRBV27	TGTGCCAGCAGTTTGTTTATGGGGGTTGGCATTCAGTACTTC	CASSLFMGVGIQYF
NA	NA	TRBJ2-7	TRBV7-9	TGTGCCAGCAGCGTGCCGGGGCCCGAGCAGTACTTC	CASSVPGPEQYF
NA	TRBD1	TRBJ2-2	TRBV28	TGTGCCAGCAGTCCGGGACAGGGGACCGGGGAGCTGTTTTTT	CASSPGQGTGELFF
NA	NA	TRBJ2-3	TRBV9	TGTGCCAGCAGCGTATCTGACGGGAGAGGTACAGATACGCAGTATTTT	CASSVSDGRGTDTQYF
NA	TRBD2	TRBJ2-7	TRBV27	TGTGCCAGGACAAAGCTAGCGGGAGTAGAGTACGAGCAGTACTTC	CARTKLAGVEYEQYF
NA	TRBD1	TRBJ1-2	TRBV5-1	TGCGCCAGCAGTGGGACAGAAGAACCTACTAGCTATGGCTACACCTTC	CASSGTEEPTSYGYTF
NA	TRBD2	TRBJ2-1	TRBV9	TGTGCCAGCAGCGTAGACGGCGGGAGGGCCGGGAATGAGCAGTTCTTC	CASSVDGGRAGNEQFF
NA	NA	TRBJ1-1	TRBV7-9	TGTGCCAGCAGCCTCACATCGGTGAACACTGAAGCTTTCTTT	CASSLTSVNTEAFF
NA	NA	TRBJ1-3	TRBV27	TGTGCCAGCAGTTTAATAATCGGGAGCTCTGGAAACACCATATATTTT	CASSLIIGSSGNTIYF
NA	NA	TRBJ2-4	TRBV27	TGTGCCAGCAGTGCGGCTCGGGGGCCTATAGCCAAAAACATTCAGTACTTC	CASSAARGPIAKNIQYF
NA	NA	TRBJ1-1	TRBV12-5	TGTGCTAGTGGGGGAGGAGCTGAAGCTTTCTTT	CASGGGAEAFF
NA	NA	TRBJ2-4	TRBV2	TGTGCCAGCAGTGAAAAAGAGGTCAGGGCCAAAAACATTCAGTACTTC	CASSEKEVRAKNIQYF
NA	TRBD1	TRBJ2-7	TRBV9	TGTGCCAGCAGCAACCGGGACAGTCTCGACGAGCAGTACTTC	CASSNRDSLDEQYF
NA	TRBD2	TRBJ2-1	TRBV6-5	TGTGCCAGCCGAATCCGGCTAGCGGGGGGCAATGAGCAGTTCTTC	CASRIRLAGGNEQFF
NA	NA	TRBJ2-7	TRBV5-6	TGTGCCAGCAACTCGGAGACCTACGAGCAGTACTTC	CASNSETYEQYF
NA	TRBD1	TRBJ2-7	TRBV18	TGTGCCAGCTCACCACCCGGGACAGGGGGCGGCGAGCAGTACTTC	CASSPPGTGGGEQYF
NA	TRBD1	TRBJ1-5	TRBV9	TGTGCCAGCAGCCCAGGGGGCGGCAATCAGCCCCAGCATTTT	CASSPGGGNQPQHF
NA	TRBD1	TRBJ2-7	TRBV19	TGTGCCAGTAGTGCCCCGCGACAGGGCTGGCACGAGCAGTACTTC	CASSAPRQGWHEQYF
NA	TRBD2	TRBJ2-7	TRBV5-4	TGTGCCAGCAGCTTGGGGACTAGCGGGAGGGGGGAGCAGTACTTC	CASSLGTSGRGEQYF